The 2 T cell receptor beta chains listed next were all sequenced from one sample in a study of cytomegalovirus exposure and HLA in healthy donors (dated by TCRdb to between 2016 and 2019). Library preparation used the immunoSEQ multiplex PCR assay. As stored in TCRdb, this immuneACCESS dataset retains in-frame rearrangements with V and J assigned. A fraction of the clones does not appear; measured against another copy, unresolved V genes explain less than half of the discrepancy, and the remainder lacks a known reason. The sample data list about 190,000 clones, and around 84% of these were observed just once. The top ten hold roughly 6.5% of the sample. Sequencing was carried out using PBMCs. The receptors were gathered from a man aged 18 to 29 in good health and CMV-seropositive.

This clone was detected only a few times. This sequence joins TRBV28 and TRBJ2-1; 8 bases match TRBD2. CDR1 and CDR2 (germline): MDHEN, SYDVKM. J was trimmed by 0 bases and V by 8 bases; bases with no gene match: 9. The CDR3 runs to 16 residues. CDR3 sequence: CASGQPGGPSYNEQFF. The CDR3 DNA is TGTGCCAGCGGTCAACCGGGAGGGCCCTCCTACAATGAGCAGTTCTTC.

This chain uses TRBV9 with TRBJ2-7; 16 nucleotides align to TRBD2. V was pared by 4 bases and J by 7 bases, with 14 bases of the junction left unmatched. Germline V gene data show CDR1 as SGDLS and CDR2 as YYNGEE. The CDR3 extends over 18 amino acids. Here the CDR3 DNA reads TGTGCCAGCAGCCAAGGGACAGGGACTAGCGGGAGGGTTGGGGAGCAGTACTTC. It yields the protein CASSQGTGTSGRVGEQYF.